The entry that follows covers one T cell receptor beta chain sequence. Its target is unknown. This specimen comes from a study of Ad26.COV2.S vaccination and SARS-CoV-2 variants. Study conclusions and caveats: Vaccinated and placebo-treated recipients had similar non-spike TCR breadth. Responses of T cells in total may have been underestimated by the TCR breadth and depth analyses. Once vaccination had occurred, spike-specific CD8+ and CD4+ T cell responses reportedly showed substantial breadth.

Trimming cost V 7 bases and J 12 bases, with 13 bases left between them. CDR3 length: 11 amino acids. Method: immunoSEQ multiplex PCR; TCRdb's copy keeps in-frame clones and lacks some. Of 180,000 or so clones in the sample, about 83% were seen once. J is TRBJ2-1 and V is TRBV12-3 or TRBV12-4; possible D gene TRBD1, 5 bases. This clonotype originated in a human donor who had recovered from COVID-19. Source: peripheral blood, taken after recovery from COVID-19. The CDR3 DNA sequence: TGTGCCAGCACCCTAGGGGCGGTGCAGTTCTTC. Amino acids: CASTLGAVQFF.